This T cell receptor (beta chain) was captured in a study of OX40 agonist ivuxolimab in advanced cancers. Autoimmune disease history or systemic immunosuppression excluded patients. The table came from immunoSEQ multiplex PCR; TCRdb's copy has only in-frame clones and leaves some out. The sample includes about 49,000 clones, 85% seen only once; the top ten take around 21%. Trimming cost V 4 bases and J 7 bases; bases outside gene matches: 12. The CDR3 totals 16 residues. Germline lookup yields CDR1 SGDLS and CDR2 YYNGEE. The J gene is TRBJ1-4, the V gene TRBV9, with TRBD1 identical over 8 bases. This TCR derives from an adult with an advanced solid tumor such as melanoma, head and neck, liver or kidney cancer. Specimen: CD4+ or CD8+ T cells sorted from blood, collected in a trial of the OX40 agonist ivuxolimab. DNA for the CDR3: TGTGCCAGCAGCCCCCCGACAGGGGAAATTGGTGAAAAACTGTTTTTT. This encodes CASSPPTGEIGEKLFF.